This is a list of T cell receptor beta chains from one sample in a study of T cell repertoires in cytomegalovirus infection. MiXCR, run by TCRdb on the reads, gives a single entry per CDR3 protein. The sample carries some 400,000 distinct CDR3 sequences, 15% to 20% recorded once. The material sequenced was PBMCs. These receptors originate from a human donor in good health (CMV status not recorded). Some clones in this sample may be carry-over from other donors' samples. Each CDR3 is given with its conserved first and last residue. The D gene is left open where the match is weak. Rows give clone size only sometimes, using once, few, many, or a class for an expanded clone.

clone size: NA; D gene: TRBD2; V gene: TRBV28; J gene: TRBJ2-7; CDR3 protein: CASSLWRGGTHEQYF; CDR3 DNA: TGTGCCAGCAGTTTATGGCGCGGGGGGACCCACGAGCAGTACTTC
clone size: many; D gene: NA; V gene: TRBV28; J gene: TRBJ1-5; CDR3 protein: CAHLDRTAEGQPQHF; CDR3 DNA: TGTGCCCATCTAGATCGGACCGCGGAGGGTCAGCCCCAGCATTTT
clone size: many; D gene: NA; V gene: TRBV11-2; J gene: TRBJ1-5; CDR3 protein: CASSIQNSNQPQHF; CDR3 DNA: TGTGCCAGCAGCATACAGAATAGCAATCAGCCCCAGCATTTT
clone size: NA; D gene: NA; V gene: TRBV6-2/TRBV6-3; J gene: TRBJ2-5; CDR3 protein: CASSPWRIGMKGRETQYF; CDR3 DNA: TGTGCCAGCAGTCCCTGGAGAATTGGGATGAAGGGGAGAGAGACCCAGTACTTC
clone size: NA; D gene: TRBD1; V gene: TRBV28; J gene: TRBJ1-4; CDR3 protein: CASSPGGAGEKLFF; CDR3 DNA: TGTGCCAGCAGCCCAGGGGGCGCTGGGGAAAAACTGTTTTTT
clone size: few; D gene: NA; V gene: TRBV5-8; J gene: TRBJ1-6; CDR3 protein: CASASQGSSPLHF; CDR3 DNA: TGTGCCAGCGCCAGCCAGGGAAGTTCACCCCTCCACTTT
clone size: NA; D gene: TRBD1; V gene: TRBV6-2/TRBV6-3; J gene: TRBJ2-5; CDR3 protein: CASSYSGTASQETQYF; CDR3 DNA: TGTGCCAGCAGTTACTCCGGGACAGCCTCCCAAGAGACCCAGTACTTC
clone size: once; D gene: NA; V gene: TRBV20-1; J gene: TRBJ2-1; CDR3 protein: CSAQGFSSSYNEQFF; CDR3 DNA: TGCAGTGCTCAGGGGTTCTCGAGCTCCTACAATGAGCAGTTCTTC
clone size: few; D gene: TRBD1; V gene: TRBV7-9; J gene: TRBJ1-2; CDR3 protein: CASSPPGQTNYGYTF; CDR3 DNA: TGTGCCAGCAGCCCTCCGGGACAGACTAACTATGGCTACACCTTC
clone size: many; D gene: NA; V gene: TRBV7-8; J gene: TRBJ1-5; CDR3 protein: CASSRTRQSSSNQPQHF; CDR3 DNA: TGTGCCAGCAGCCGGACTCGACAGTCTTCTAGCAATCAGCCCCAGCATTTT
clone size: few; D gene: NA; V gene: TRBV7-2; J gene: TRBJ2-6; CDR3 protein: CASSLVPPRGANVLTF; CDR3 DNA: TGTGCCAGCAGCTTAGTTCCCCCAAGGGGGGCCAACGTCCTGACTTTC
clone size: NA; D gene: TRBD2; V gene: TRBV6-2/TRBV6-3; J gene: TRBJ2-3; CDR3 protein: CASSYGSGRGTDTQYF; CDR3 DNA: TGTGCCAGCAGTTACGGGAGCGGGAGGGGCACAGATACGCAGTATTTT
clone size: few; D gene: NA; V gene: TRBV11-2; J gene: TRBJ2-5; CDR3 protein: CASSLGDNRLQETQYF; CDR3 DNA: TGTGCCAGCAGCTTAGGGGATAACAGGTTGCAAGAGACCCAGTACTTC
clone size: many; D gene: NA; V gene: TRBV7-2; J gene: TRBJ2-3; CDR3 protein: CASSTYTTDTQYF; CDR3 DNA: TGTGCCAGCAGCACTTACACAACAGATACGCAGTATTTT
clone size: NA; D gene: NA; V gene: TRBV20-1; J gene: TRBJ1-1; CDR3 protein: CSARLGPAFF; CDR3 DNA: TGCAGTGCTAGACTTGGGCCAGCTTTCTTT
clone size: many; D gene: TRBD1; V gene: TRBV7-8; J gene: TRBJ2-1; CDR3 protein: CASSFPGQGAGEQFF; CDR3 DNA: TGTGCCAGCAGCTTCCCGGGACAGGGGGCAGGGGAGCAGTTCTTC
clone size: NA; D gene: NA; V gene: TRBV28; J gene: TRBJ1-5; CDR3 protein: CASREGRNRVDQPQHF; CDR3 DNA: TGTGCCAGCAGAGAGGGGAGGAACAGGGTTGATCAGCCCCAGCATTTT
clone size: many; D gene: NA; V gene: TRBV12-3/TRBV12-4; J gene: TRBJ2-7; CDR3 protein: CASSLYRDTYEQYF; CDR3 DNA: TGTGCCAGCAGTTTGTACAGGGACACCTACGAGCAGTACTTC
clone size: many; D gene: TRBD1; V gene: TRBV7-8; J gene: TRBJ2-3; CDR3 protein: CASSFRGQGTDTQYF; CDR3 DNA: TGTGCCAGCAGCTTCCGGGGACAGGGCACAGATACGCAGTATTTT
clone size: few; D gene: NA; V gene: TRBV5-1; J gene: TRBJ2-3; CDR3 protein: CASSPLTRTDTQYF; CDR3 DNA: TGCGCCAGCAGCCCGTTGACTCGCACAGATACGCAGTATTTT
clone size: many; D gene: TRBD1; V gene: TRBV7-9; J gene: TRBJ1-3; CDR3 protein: CASSPTGAGNTIYF; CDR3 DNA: TGTGCCAGCAGCCCGACAGGGGCTGGAAACACCATATATTTT
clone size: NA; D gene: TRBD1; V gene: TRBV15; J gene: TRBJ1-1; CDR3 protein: CATSRGQGDGMNTEAFF; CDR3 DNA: TGTGCCACCAGCAGAGGACAGGGAGACGGAATGAACACTGAAGCTTTCTTT
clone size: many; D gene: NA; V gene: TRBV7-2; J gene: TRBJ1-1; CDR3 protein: CASSSHMGRNTEAFF; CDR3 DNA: TGTGCCAGCAGCTCCCACATGGGGCGGAACACTGAAGCTTTCTTT
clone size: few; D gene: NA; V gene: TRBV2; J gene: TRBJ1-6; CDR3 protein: CASRTSSYNSPLHF; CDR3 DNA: TGTGCCAGCCGGACGAGCTCCTATAATTCACCCCTCCACTTT
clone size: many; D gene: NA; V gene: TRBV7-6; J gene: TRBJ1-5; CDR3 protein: CASSFRDQPQHF; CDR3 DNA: TGTGCCAGCAGCTTCCGGGATCAGCCCCAGCATTTT
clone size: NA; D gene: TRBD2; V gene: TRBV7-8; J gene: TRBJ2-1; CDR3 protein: CASTLFGVAGDQEQFF; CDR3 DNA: TGTGCCAGCACCCTCTTTGGCGTAGCGGGAGATCAGGAGCAGTTCTTC
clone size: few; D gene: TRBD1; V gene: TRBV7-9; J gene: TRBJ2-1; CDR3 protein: CASSLAFGQGNNEQFF; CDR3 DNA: TGTGCCAGCAGCTTAGCGTTCGGACAGGGAAACAATGAGCAGTTCTTC
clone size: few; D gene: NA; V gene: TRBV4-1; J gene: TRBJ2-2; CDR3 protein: CASSPTGTNANTGELFF; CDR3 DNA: TGCGCCAGCAGCCCAACCGGGACAAACGCGAACACCGGGGAGCTGTTTTTT
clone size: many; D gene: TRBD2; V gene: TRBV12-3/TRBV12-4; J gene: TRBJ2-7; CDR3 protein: CASSFSGAGAYEQYF; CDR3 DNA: TGTGCCAGCAGTTTTTCGGGAGCGGGAGCTTACGAGCAGTACTTC
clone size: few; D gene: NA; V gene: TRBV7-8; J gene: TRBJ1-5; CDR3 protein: CASSSGLEGIYSNQPQHF; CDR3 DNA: TGTGCCAGCAGCTCCGGCCTGGAAGGGATTTATAGCAATCAGCCCCAGCATTTT
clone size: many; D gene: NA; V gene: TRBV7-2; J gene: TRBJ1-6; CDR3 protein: CASGSQTMNNSPLHF; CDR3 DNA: TGTGCCAGCGGCTCACAGACAATGAATAATTCACCCCTCCACTTT
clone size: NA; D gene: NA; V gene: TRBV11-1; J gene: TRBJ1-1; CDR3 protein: CASSFELNTEAFF; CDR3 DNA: TGTGCCAGCAGCTTTGAGCTGAACACTGAAGCTTTCTTT
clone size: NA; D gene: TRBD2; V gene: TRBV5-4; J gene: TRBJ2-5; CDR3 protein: CASSVGLESQETQYF; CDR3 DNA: TGTGCCAGCAGCGTCGGACTAGAAAGCCAAGAGACCCAGTACTTC
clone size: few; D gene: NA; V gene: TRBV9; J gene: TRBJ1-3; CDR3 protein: CASSASRGGSSGNTIYF; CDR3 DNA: TGTGCCAGCAGCGCCTCCCGAGGGGGATCCTCTGGAAACACCATATATTTT
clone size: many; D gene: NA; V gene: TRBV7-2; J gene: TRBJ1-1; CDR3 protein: CASSFQSWDTEAFF; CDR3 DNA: TGTGCCAGCAGCTTTCAATCTTGGGACACTGAAGCTTTCTTT
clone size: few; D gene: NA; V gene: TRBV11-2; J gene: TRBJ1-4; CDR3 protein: CASSSQGMGEKLFF; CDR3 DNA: TGTGCCAGCAGCTCCCAGGGGATGGGTGAAAAACTGTTTTTT
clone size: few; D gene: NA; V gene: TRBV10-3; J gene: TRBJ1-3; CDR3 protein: CASGTNGPMGTIYF; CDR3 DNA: TGTGCCTCCGGGACGAATGGGCCTATGGGCACCATATATTTT